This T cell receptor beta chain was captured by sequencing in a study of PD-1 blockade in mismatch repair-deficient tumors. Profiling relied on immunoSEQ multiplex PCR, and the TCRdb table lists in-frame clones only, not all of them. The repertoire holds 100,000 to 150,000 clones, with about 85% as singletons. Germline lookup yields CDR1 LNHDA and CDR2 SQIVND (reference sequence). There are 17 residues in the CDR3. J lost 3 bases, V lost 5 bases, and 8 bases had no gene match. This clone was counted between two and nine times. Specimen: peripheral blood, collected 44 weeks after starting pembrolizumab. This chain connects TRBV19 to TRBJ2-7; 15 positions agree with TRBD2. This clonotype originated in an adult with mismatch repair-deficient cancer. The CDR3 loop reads CASSPRTSGRANYEQYF. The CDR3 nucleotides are TGTGCCAGTAGTCCGCGGACTAGCGGGAGGGCCAACTACGAGCAGTACTTC.